Listed below are T cell receptor beta chains from one sample, sequenced in a study of neurological immune-mediated disorders. TCRdb reprocessed the 5' RACE reads with MiXCR, giving one entry per CDR3 protein. This sample has more than 40,000 distinct CDR3 sequences; under 3.5% occur once, and the top ten carry approximately 15%. The specimen was PBMCs. The receptors come from a woman aged 45 to 65 with multiple sclerosis. Each CDR3 is given with its conserved first and last residue. A D gene is named only where the DNA matches it firmly. Clone size reads once, few, many, or a class if the clone is expanded.

v_call,d_call,j_call,clone_size,cdr3_aa,cdr3_nt
TRBV7-2,TRBD2,TRBJ2-7,many,CASSLVASGSYEQYF,TGTGCCAGCAGCTTAGTCGCTAGCGGCAGTTACGAGCAGTACTTC
TRBV7-9,NA,TRBJ1-1,many,CASSLEGGRTEAFF,TGTGCCAGCAGCTTAGAGGGGGGGAGGACTGAAGCTTTCTTT
TRBV12-3/TRBV12-4,NA,TRBJ1-1,many,CASSLTRTIVF,TGTGCCAGCAGTCTAACCCGGACAATCGTCTTT
TRBV5-1,NA,TRBJ2-1,many,CASRDTHNEQFF,TGCGCCAGCCGGGACACCCACAATGAGCAGTTCTTC
TRBV5-1,TRBD1,TRBJ2-7,many,CASSLVGQALEQYF,TGCGCCAGCAGCTTGGTTGGACAGGCGCTCGAGCAGTACTTC
TRBV7-9,NA,TRBJ2-2,many,CASSQRTNTGELFF,TGTGCCAGCAGCCAGAGAACGAACACCGGGGAGCTGTTTTTT
TRBV5-1,NA,TRBJ1-1,many,CASSAVNTEAFF,TGCGCCAGCAGCGCAGTTAACACTGAAGCTTTCTTT
TRBV20-1,TRBD2,TRBJ2-1,many,CSASGAVGRPGTSVHEQFF,TGCAGTGCTAGCGGAGCGGTTGGGCGTCCAGGGACTAGTGTTCATGAGCAGTTCTTC
TRBV7-6,NA,TRBJ2-3,few,CASGGSTDTQYF,TGTGCCAGCGGCGGTAGCACAGATACGCAGTATTTT
TRBV6-5,NA,TRBJ1-6,many,CASSYKNSPLHF,TGTGCCAGCAGTTATAAGAATTCACCCCTCCACTTT
TRBV7-2,TRBD1,TRBJ2-3,many,CASSLAGGDSDTQYF,TGTGCCAGCAGCTTAGCAGGGGGCGATTCAGATACGCAGTATTTT
TRBV20-1,NA,TRBJ2-5,many,CSARSSSVPGETQYF,TGCAGTGCTAGAAGTTCTAGCGTACCTGGGGAGACCCAGTACTTC
TRBV18,NA,TRBJ2-1,many,CASSPPRPGGAFF,TGTGCCAGCTCACCACCCAGACCGGGGGGCGCCTTCTTC
TRBV12-3/TRBV12-4,NA,TRBJ2-6,many,CASSFQGRAFGPGANVLTF,TGTGCCAGCAGTTTCCAGGGGAGGGCCTTCGGCCCTGGGGCCAACGTCCTGACTTTC